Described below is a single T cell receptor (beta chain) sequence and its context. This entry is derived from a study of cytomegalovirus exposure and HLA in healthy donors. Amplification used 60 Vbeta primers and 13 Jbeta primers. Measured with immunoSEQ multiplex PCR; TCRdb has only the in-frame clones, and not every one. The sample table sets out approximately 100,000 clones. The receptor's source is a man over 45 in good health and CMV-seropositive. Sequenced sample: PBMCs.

The CDR3 loop reads CASSLAGQGIPYEQYF. CDR3 sequence (DNA): TGTGCCAGCAGCTTGGCGGGACAGGGGATCCCCTACGAGCAGTACTTC. The chain recombines TRBV5-4 with TRBJ2-7; TRBD1 aligns across 10 bases. This CDR3 has 16 amino acids. CDR1 is SGHNT, CDR2 YYREEE, per germline (reference sequence). The junction had 5 bases not matched to a gene; V was cut back by 0 bases and J by 2 bases. The full variable domain, completed using reference TRBV5-4 and TRBJ2-7, is ETGVTQSPTHLIKTRGQQVTLRCSSQSGHNTVSWYQQALGQGPQFIFQYYREEENGRGNFPPRFSGLQFPNYSSELNVNALELDDSALYLCASSLAGQGIPYEQYFGPGTRLTVT.